This T cell receptor (beta chain) was profiled in a study of blood T cell repertoires in COVID-19. Study-level background: Sites in the United States, Italy and Spain provided acute and convalescent COVID-19 samples. From T cells, B-cell-depleted T cells, or PBMCs came the material, which was cDNA or gDNA.

As processed by the authors: Estimates of nucleated cell counts were drawn from the amplification of reference gene primers. Here immunoSEQ multiplex PCR was the method, and the copy in TCRdb shows in-frame clones only, minus some. Clone size and the V and J calls come from that table; the DNA yielded D and trimming. The sample yields tens of thousands of clones, 75% to 90% seen once. Material: peripheral blood. The TCR comes from a woman aged 70-85 years with acute or convalescent COVID-19.

CDR3 DNA: TGTGCCAGCAGCTTAACGGAGCTAGCGGACGAGCAGTACTTC. Protein sequence: CASSLTELADEQYF. The J gene is TRBJ2-7, the V gene TRBV11-3; TRBD2 matches at 7 bases. The CDR3 consists of 14 residues. The junction had 6 bases not matched to a gene; V was cut back by 2 bases and J by 5 bases. Germline assignment: CDR1 SGHNT and CDR2 YENEEA.